This entry lists 32 T cell receptor beta chains sequenced from one sample in a study of control samples from healthy donors and cancer patients. The assay was immunoSEQ multiplex PCR, and TCRdb's table has in-frame clones only and misses some. Of 130,000 or so clones in the sample, roughly 92% were seen once. The source material was blood. These receptors were collected from a man between 18 and 29 years old in good health.

V usage is TRBV7-2 and J usage is TRBJ2-7, with D tentatively TRBD1 or TRBD2 (6 bases each). The V gene's germline CDR1 is SGHTA and CDR2 FQGNSA. The CDR3 loop spans 13 amino acids. Trimming removed 4 bases from V and 3 bases from J, with 10 bases in between. Here the CDR3 reads CASSYRGRYEQYF. In DNA, the CDR3 is TGTGCCAGCAGCTATCGGGGGCGCTACGAGCAGTACTTC.

This chain uses TRBV29-1 with TRBJ1-1, with D unresolved. CDR1 is SQVTM, CDR2 ANQGSEA, per germline. V lost 1 base, J lost 11 bases, and 11 bases lay in between. The CDR3 runs to 11 residues. The CDR3 loop reads CSVEVQVEAFF. CDR3 nucleotide sequence: TGCAGCGTTGAAGTACAAGTGGAGGCTTTCTTT.

The chain uses TRBV3-1 (or the pseudogene TRBV3-2) and TRBJ1-1; 10 bases are shared with TRBD1. V lost 1 base to trimming and J lost 3 bases; unmatched junction nucleotides: 5. In germline, CDR1 is LGHDT, CDR2 YNNKEL (reference sequence). The CDR3 consists of 16 residues. The CDR3 nucleotides are TGTGCCAGCAGCCAAGTACGGGGACAGGGGTACACTGAAGCTTTCTTT. Protein sequence: CASSQVRGQGYTEAFF.

DNA of the CDR3: TGTGCCAGCAGCCAAGAATCTGGCCGGGGCACTGAAGCTTTCTTT. Its protein product is CASSQESGRGTEAFF. The V gene is TRBV4-2, the J gene TRBJ1-1; D uncertain. The CDR3 extends over 15 amino acids. Germline CDR1 and CDR2: LGHNA and YNFKEQ. Trimming stripped 0 bases from V and 4 bases from J, with 12 bases between.

The chain uses TRBV6-2 or TRBV6-3 and TRBJ1-2, with unresolved D. Trimming removed 0 bases from V and 7 bases from J, with 6 bases in between. Per the germline V gene, CDR1 is MNHEY and CDR2 is SVGEGT. The CDR3 totals 12 residues. The CDR3 protein is CASSYSSSGYTF. The CDR3, as DNA: TGTGCCAGCAGTTACTCCAGTAGTGGCTACACCTTC.

This chain uses TRBV12-5 with TRBJ2-1; D might be TRBD2 (6 bases). The germline V gene encodes CDR1 LGHNT and CDR2 FRNRAP. Trimming cost V 4 bases and J 10 bases, with 14 bases left between them. The CDR3 is 13 amino acids. Here the CDR3 reads CASGSPFSGEQFF. The CDR3 DNA reads as TGTGCTAGTGGTTCACCTTTTAGCGGCGAGCAGTTCTTC. The variable domain in full, with the rest retrieved from reference TRBV12-5 and TRBJ2-1, is DARVTQTPRHKVTEMGQEVTMRCQPILGHNTVFWYRQTMMQGLELLAYFRNRAPLDDSGMPKDRFSAEMPDATLATLKIQPSEPRDSAVYFCASGSPFSGEQFFGPGTRLTVL.

The genes are TRBV5-4 and TRBJ2-7, with 9 bases fitting TRBD1. From germline, CDR1 is SGHNT and CDR2 YYREEE (reference sequence). V lost 4 bases, J lost 3 bases, and 5 bases stayed unmatched. CDR3 length: 14 amino acids. CDR3 loop: CASSTDRGSYEQYF. CDR3 sequence (DNA): TGTGCCAGCAGCACGGACAGGGGAAGCTACGAGCAGTACTTC.

This clone appeared a single time. This rearrangement joins TRBV19 to TRBJ2-1; a weak D match, TRBD1 (6 bases). V was trimmed by 3 bases and J by 2 bases, leaving 11 bases between them. The CDR3 extends over 15 amino acids. Germline loops: CDR1 LNHDA, CDR2 SQIVND (reference sequence). The CDR3 spells CASSIIRGTYNEQFF. The CDR3 DNA follows: TGTGCCAGTAGTATCATCAGGGGTACCTACAATGAGCAGTTCTTC. Using reference TRBV19 and TRBJ2-1 for the parts outside the CDR3, the full variable domain is DGGITQSPKYLFRKEGQNVTLSCEQNLNHDAMYWYRQDPGQGLRLIYYSQIVNDFQKGDIAEGYSVSREKKESFPLTVTSAQKNPTAFYLCASSIIRGTYNEQFFGPGTRLTVL.

The V and J genes are TRBV6-5 and TRBJ1-1; no clear D gene. Germline loops: CDR1 MNHEY, CDR2 SVGAGI. CDR3 length equals 11 residues. The V end lost 8 bases, the J end lost 1 base, and 5 bases lay between the germline ends. CDR3 coding DNA: TGTGCCAGCCACAGGAACACTGAAGCTTTCTTT. Translated: CASHRNTEAFF.

The chain combines TRBV19 with TRBJ1-4, with no clear D. This CDR3 is 16 amino acids long. The V gene's germline CDR1 is LNHDA and CDR2 SQIVND (reference sequence). Trimming pared 7 bases from V and 6 bases from J, leaving 21 bases between. The CDR3 loop reads CASTFHGSGEDEKLFF. The CDR3 DNA sequence: TGTGCCAGTACCTTTCATGGGAGCGGGGAAGATGAAAAACTGTTTTTT. Looking up the rest from reference TRBV19 and TRBJ1-4 gives the full variable domain: DGGITQSPKYLFRKEGQNVTLSCEQNLNHDAMYWYRQDPGQGLRLIYYSQIVNDFQKGDIAEGYSVSREKKESFPLTVTSAQKNPTAFYLCASTFHGSGEDEKLFFGSGTQLSVL.

The rearrangement joins TRBV5-1 to TRBJ1-1; 7 bases agree with TRBD1. Germline V gene lookup returns CDR1 SGHRS and CDR2 YFSETQ. Trimming cost V 4 bases and J 5 bases; bases outside gene matches: 11. CDR3 length: 15 amino acids. CDR3 protein: CASSLQTGSGTEAFF. The CDR3 coding sequence is TGCGCCAGCAGCCTTCAGACAGGGTCGGGTACTGAAGCTTTCTTT.

In DNA, the CDR3 is TGTGCCAGCGGCAGGGCTAACGAGCAGTACTTC. It is translated as CASGRANEQYF. The V and J genes are TRBV6-5 and TRBJ2-7, with a weak D call TRBD1 (5 bases). The CDR3 is 11 amino acids. The germline gives CDR1 MNHEY, CDR2 SVGAGI. The ends were cut back, 8 bases at V and 5 bases at J, with 10 bases in the middle.

V gene TRBV7-9 combines with J gene TRBJ2-7; weak D call: TRBD2 (6 bases). V was trimmed by 2 bases and J by 6 bases, leaving 20 bases between them. There are 16 residues in the CDR3. Germline-derived CDR1 and CDR2 are SEHNR and FQNEAQ (reference sequence). The CDR3 reads CASSLRVRGPAGEQYF. The CDR3 DNA reads as TGTGCCAGCAGCTTAAGAGTCCGGGGCCCAGCGGGCGAGCAGTACTTC.

The chain links TRBV6-5 to TRBJ2-5, with 8 bases lining up with TRBD2. The CDR3 contains 14 residues. V shed 5 bases and J 4 bases; nucleotides not matched to a gene: 6. Germline loops: CDR1 MNHEY, CDR2 SVGAGI. The CDR3 DNA reads as TGTGCCAGCAGTCAACGGACTAGCTCAGAGACCCAGTACTTC. Encoded protein: CASSQRTSSETQYF.

The chain combines TRBV6-5 with TRBJ1-1; no clear D. Germline CDR1 reads MNHEY; CDR2 reads SVGAGI. Trimming stripped 6 bases from V and 1 base from J, with 6 bases between. This CDR3 has 12 residues. The CDR3 protein is CASSVGNTEAFF. CDR3 DNA: TGTGCCAGCAGCGTGGGGAACACTGAAGCTTTCTTT.

The chain carries TRBV29-1 and TRBJ1-4; D might be TRBD1 (6 bases). Between the trimmed V and J ends, which lost 4 bases and 8 bases, there was a span of 17 bases. The CDR3 spans 14 residues. Per germline, CDR1 SQVTM and CDR2 ANQGSEA. CDR3 loop: CSVGLRGFGEKLFF. The CDR3 DNA reads TGCAGCGTTGGTCTCAGGGGTTTTGGGGAAAAACTGTTTTTT.

The genes are TRBV2 and TRBJ2-7; 8 nucleotides align to TRBD2. The CDR3 contains 16 residues. CDR1 and CDR2 (germline): SNHLY, FYNNEI. V was pared by 5 bases and J by 3 bases, with 12 bases of the junction left unmatched. The CDR3 spells CASSNRLAGQNYEQYF. The CDR3 DNA reads TGTGCCAGCAGTAACCGTCTAGCGGGCCAAAACTACGAGCAGTACTTC.

The chain carries TRBV10-1 and TRBJ1-1; a weak D match, TRBD1 (5 bases). The V gene's germline CDR1 is WNHNN and CDR2 SYGVQD (reference sequence). This CDR3 region has 13 residues. With 0 bases removed from V and 3 bases from J, the gap between germline ends came to 5 bases. CDR3 protein: CASSESGDTEAFF. The CDR3, as DNA: TGCGCCAGCAGTGAGTCAGGGGACACTGAAGCTTTCTTT.

The V call is TRBV5-1, the J call TRBJ2-3; 12 bases align to TRBD2. The J segment lost 6 bases and the V segment lost 0 bases, leaving 14 bases of the junction unmatched. CDR3 length equals 19 residues. CDR1 and CDR2 from the germline V gene are SGHRS and YFSETQ. The CDR3: CASSLAPLLLAGGGDTQYF. The DNA for the CDR3 is TGCGCCAGCAGCTTGGCCCCACTATTACTAGCGGGGGGAGGTGATACGCAGTATTTT.

The chain couples TRBV18 to TRBJ1-1; weak D call: TRBD1 (6 bases). This CDR3 is 15 amino acids long. Germline CDR1 is KGHSH and CDR2 is LQKENI. The V and J ends lost 4 bases and 3 bases respectively, with 15 bases between them. The CDR3 is CASSRTGHLDTEAFF. Written as DNA, the CDR3 is TGTGCCAGCTCACGGACGGGACACCTAGACACTGAAGCTTTCTTT.

The rearrangement joins TRBV6-5 to TRBJ2-2; TRBD1 aligns across 7 bases. The CDR3 has 15 residues. CDR1 is MNHEY and CDR2 is SVGAGI in the germline V gene. V was clipped by 7 bases and J by 2 bases; unmatched bases: 7. The CDR3 region has the DNA TGTGCCAGCACGAGGGGGCCGAGTAACACCGGGGAGCTGTTTTTT. Residues: CASTRGPSNTGELFF.

On this clone: The germline gene is not matched at one end of the junction; a read error may be the cause. In DNA, the CDR3 is TGTGCCAGCAGTTTGGGGCTAGCGGGGGTCGGGGAGCTGTTTTTT. It codes for CASSLGLAGVGELFF. The chain uses TRBV5-4 and TRBJ2-2; TRBD2 matches at 10 bases. This CDR3 has 15 residues. The germline V gene has CDR1 SGHNT and CDR2 YYREEE (reference sequence).

This chain uses TRBV5-1 with TRBJ2-3; D possibly uses TRBD1 or TRBD2 (6 bases each). CDR1 is SGHRS and CDR2 is YFSETQ in the germline V gene. V was pared by 0 bases and J by 5 bases, with 10 bases between. The CDR3 is 14 amino acids. CDR3 nucleotides: TGCGCCAGCAGCTTGGGGGGGGCCCAAGATACGCAGTATTTT. Protein product: CASSLGGAQDTQYF.

The chain recombines TRBV9 with TRBJ2-2; maybe TRBD2 (6 bases). Germline loops: CDR1 SGDLS, CDR2 YYNGEE. Trimming shortened V by 0 bases and J by 4 bases, and 10 bases separated the two germline ends. The CDR3 runs to 15 residues. The CDR3 DNA reads TGTGCCAGCAGCGTAGCGGAGGGGAGCACCGGGGAGCTGTTTTTT. Translated: CASSVAEGSTGELFF.

The chain is built from TRBV12-1 and TRBJ2-7; TRBD2, the D gene given by the table, was not confirmed from the DNA. TRBV12-1 is an annotated pseudogene. This CDR3 has 15 amino acids. CDR3 sequence reads: CAIPIGLAEPYEQYF. In DNA, the CDR3 is TGTGCCATCCCGATAGGTCTAGCGGAGCCCTACGAGCAGTACTTC.

V usage is TRBV6-2 or TRBV6-3 and J usage is TRBJ1-6; D possibly corresponds to TRBD1 (5 bases). CDR1 is MNHEY, CDR2 SVGEGT, per germline. The CDR3 extends over 15 amino acids. V was cut by 1 base and J by 5 bases, with 9 bases left in between. This CDR3 reads CASSYLGLDNSPLHF. The CDR3, as DNA: TGTGCCAGCAGTTACTTGGGGCTAGATAATTCACCCCTCCACTTT.

This chain uses TRBV9 with TRBJ2-2; the match to TRBD2 covers 9 bases. Germline CDR1 SGDLS, CDR2 YYNGEE. V trimming: 2 bases; J trimming: 3 bases; junction bases outside the gene matches: 11. This CDR3 has 18 residues. CDR3 residues: CASSVGTSRRGDTGELFF. The CDR3 nucleotides are TGTGCCAGCAGCGTCGGGACTAGCAGGCGGGGGGACACCGGGGAGCTGTTTTTT.

Only a few counts were recorded for this clone. The V gene is TRBV5-1, the J gene TRBJ1-2; TRBD1 matches 9 bases. The CDR3 loop spans 15 amino acids. Germline assignment: CDR1 SGHRS and CDR2 YFSETQ. V lost 1 base to trimming and J lost 11 bases; unmatched junction nucleotides: 12. CDR3 in amino acids: CASSLTLTGGEGYTF. In DNA, the CDR3 is TGCGCCAGCAGCTTGACGCTTACAGGGGGCGAAGGTTACACCTTC.

The chain carries TRBV29-1 and TRBJ1-2, with unresolved D. Trimming removed 4 bases from V and 2 bases from J, with 8 bases in between. From germline, CDR1 is SQVTM and CDR2 ANQGSEA. The CDR3 totals 12 residues. The CDR3 region is CSVVEGNYGYTF. The CDR3 DNA sequence: TGCAGCGTTGTCGAGGGAAACTATGGCTACACCTTC.

The chain employs TRBV18 and TRBJ1-5; weak D call: TRBD1 (6 bases). V lost 6 bases and J lost 7, with 19 bases in between. The CDR3 sequence is 15 residues long. The V gene's germline CDR1 is KGHSH and CDR2 LQKENI. CDR3 sequence: CASSPRRVRGQPQHF. In DNA, the CDR3 is TGTGCCAGCTCCCCTCGAAGGGTCAGGGGACAGCCCCAGCATTTT.

V and J are TRBV11-3 and TRBJ2-3; unclear D gene. The ends were cut back, 1 base at V and 2 bases at J, with 7 bases in the middle. This CDR3 is built from 14 residues. Germline V gene sequence: CDR1 SGHNT, CDR2 YENEEA. The CDR3 DNA is TGTGCCAGCAGCTTAGGCAGGATCACAGATACGCAGTATTTT. This translates into CASSLGRITDTQYF.

The chain is built from TRBV6-1 and TRBJ2-7; TRBD1 agrees at 7 bases. V was clipped by 3 bases and J by 2 bases; unmatched bases: 7. From germline, CDR1 is MNHNS and CDR2 SASEGT. The CDR3 loop spans 15 amino acids. The DNA for the CDR3 is TGTGCCAGCAGTGACCGACAGGGAATTGCCTACGAGCAGTACTTC. Translating gives CASSDRQGIAYEQYF.